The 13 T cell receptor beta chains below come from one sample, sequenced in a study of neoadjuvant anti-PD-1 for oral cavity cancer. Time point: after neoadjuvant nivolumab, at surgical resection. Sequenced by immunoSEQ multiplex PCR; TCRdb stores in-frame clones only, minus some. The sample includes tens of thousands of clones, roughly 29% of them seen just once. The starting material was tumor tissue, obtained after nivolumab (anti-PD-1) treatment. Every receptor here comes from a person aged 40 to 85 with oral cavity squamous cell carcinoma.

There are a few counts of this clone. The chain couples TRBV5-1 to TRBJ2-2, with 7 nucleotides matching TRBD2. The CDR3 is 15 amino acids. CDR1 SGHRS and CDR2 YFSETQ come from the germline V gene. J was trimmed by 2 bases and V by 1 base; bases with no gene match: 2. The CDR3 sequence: CASSLSGTNTGELFF. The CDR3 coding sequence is TGCGCCAGCAGCTTGAGCGGGACCAACACCGGGGAGCTGTTTTTT.

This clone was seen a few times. CDR3 loop: CSIAAGAGEQFF. The CDR3 bases are TGCAGCATCGCTGCGGGGGCGGGGGAGCAGTTCTTC. V and J are TRBV29-1 and TRBJ2-1, with D possibly being TRBD2 (7 bases). Trimming removed 8 bases from V and 10 bases from J, with 18 bases in between. Germline V gives CDR1 SQVTM, CDR2 ANQGSEA. This CDR3 contains 12 residues.

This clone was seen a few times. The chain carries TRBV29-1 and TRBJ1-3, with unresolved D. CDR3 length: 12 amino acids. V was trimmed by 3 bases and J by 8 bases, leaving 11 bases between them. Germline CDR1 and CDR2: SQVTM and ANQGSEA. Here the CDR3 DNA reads TGCAGCGTTGACTTAGGATTCGACACCATATATTTT. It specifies CSVDLGFDTIYF.

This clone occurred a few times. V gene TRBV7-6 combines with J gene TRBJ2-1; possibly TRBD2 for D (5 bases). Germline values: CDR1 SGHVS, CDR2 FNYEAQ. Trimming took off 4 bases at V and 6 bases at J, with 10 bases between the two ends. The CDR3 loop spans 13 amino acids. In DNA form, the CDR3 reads TGTGCCAGCAGCTACAGAGGGTCCAATGAGCAGTTCTTC. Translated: CASSYRGSNEQFF.

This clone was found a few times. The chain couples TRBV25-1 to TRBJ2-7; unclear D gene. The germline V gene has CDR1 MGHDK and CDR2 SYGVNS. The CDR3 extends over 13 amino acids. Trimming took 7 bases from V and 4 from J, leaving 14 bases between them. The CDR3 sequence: CASTSRRGYEQYF. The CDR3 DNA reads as TGTGCCAGCACCTCCCGGCGCGGTTACGAGCAGTACTTC.

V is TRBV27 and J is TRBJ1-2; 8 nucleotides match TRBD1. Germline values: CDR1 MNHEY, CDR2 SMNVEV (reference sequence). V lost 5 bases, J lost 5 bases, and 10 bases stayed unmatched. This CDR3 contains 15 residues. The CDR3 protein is CASSESNRGKYGYTF. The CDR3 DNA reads TGTGCCAGCAGTGAATCTAACAGGGGGAAGTATGGCTACACCTTC.

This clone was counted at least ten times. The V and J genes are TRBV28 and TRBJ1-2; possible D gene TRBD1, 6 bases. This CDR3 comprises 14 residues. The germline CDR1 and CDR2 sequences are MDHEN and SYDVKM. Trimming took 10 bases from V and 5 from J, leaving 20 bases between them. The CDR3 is CATLLQGIEYGYTF. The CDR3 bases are TGTGCCACCTTACTCCAGGGGATTGAATATGGCTACACCTTC.

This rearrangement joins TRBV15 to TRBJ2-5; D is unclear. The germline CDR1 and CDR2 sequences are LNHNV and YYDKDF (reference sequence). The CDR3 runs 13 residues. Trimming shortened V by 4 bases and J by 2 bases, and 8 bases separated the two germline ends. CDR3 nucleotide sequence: TGTGCCACCAGCATCTGGCAGCAAGAGACCCAGTACTTC. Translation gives CATSIWQQETQYF.

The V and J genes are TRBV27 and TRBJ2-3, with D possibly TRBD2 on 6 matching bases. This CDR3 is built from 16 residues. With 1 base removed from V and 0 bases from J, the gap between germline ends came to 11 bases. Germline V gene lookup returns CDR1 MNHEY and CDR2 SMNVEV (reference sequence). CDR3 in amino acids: CASSLYSGSSTDTQYF. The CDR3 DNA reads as TGTGCCAGCAGTTTATATAGCGGATCTAGCACAGATACGCAGTATTTT.

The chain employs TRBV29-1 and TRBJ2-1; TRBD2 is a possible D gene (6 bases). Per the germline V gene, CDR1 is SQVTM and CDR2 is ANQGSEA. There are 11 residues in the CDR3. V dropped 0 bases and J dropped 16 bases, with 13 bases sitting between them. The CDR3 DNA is TGCAGCGTTGAAGAGCCGGGAGCGCTCTTCTTC. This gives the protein CSVEEPGALFF.

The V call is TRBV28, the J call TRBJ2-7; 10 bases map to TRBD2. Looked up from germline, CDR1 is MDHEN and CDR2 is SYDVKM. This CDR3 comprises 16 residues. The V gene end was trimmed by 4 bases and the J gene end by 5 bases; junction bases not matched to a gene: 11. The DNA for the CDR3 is TGTGCCAGCAGTTCCGGCCATTCTAGCGGGAGAGACGAGCAGTACTTC. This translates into CASSSGHSSGRDEQYF.

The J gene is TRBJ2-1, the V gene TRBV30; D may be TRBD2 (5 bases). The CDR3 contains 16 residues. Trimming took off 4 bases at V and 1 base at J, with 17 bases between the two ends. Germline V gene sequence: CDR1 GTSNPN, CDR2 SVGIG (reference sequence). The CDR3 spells CAWINPGEKSYNEQFF. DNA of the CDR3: TGTGCCTGGATTAATCCCGGGGAAAAGTCCTACAATGAGCAGTTCTTC.

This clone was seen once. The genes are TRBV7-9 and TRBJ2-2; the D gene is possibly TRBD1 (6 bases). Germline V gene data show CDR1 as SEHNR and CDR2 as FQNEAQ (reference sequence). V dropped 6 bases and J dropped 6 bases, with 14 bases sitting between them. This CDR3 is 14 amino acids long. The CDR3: CASRPSQGPGELFF. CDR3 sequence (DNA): TGTGCCAGCAGGCCTTCACAGGGTCCCGGGGAGCTGTTTTTT.